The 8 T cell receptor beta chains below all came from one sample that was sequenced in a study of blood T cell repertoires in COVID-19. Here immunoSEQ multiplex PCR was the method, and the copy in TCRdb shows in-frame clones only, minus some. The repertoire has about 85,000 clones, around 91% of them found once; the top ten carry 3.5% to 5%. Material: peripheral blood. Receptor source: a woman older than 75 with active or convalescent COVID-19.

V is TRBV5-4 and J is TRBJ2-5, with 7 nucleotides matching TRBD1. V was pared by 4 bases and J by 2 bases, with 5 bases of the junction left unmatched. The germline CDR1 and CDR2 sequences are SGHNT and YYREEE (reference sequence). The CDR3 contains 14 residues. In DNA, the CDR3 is TGTGCCAGCAGCCTGGGACAGACTCAAGAGACCCAGTACTTC. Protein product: CASSLGQTQETQYF. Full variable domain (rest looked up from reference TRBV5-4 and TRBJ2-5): ETGVTQSPTHLIKTRGQQVTLRCSSQSGHNTVSWYQQALGQGPQFIFQYYREEENGRGNFPPRFSGLQFPNYSSELNVNALELDDSALYLCASSLGQTQETQYFGPGTRLLVL.

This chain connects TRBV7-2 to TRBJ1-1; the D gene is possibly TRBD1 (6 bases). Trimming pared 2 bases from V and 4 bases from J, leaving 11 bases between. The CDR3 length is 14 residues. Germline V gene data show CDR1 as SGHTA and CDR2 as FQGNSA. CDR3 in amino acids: CASSLQGPGTEAFF. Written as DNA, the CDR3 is TGTGCCAGCAGCTTACAGGGGCCGGGCACTGAAGCTTTCTTT.

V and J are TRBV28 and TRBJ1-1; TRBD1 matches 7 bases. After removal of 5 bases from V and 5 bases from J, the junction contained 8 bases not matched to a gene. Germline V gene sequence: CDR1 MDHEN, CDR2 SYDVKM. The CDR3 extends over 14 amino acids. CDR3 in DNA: TGTGCCAGCAGTCCGAGACAACAGGGGACTGAAGCTTTCTTT. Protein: CASSPRQQGTEAFF. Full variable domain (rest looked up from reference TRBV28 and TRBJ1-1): DVKVTQSSRYLVKRTGEKVFLECVQDMDHENMFWYRQDPGLGLRLIYFSYDVKMKEKGDIPEGYSVSREKKERFSLILESASTNQTSMYLCASSPRQQGTEAFFGQGTRLTVV.

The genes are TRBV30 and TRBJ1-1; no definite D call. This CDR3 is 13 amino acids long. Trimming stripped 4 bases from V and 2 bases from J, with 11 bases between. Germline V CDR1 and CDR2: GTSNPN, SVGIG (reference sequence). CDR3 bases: TGTGCCTGGAATGAACAGATTAACACTGAAGCTTTCTTT. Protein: CAWNEQINTEAFF.

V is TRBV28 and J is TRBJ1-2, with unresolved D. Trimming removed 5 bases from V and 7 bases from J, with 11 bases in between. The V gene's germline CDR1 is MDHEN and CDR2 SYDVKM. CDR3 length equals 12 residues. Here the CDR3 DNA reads TGTGCCAGCAGTACGGAGGGCTTTGGCTACACCTTC. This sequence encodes CASSTEGFGYTF.

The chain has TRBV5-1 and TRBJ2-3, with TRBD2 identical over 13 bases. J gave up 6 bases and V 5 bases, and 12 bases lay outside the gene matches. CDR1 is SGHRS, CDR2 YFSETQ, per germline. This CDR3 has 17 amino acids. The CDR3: CASSLTSGRALRDTQYF. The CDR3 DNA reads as TGCGCCAGCAGTTTAACTAGCGGGAGGGCCCTTCGGGATACGCAGTATTTT.

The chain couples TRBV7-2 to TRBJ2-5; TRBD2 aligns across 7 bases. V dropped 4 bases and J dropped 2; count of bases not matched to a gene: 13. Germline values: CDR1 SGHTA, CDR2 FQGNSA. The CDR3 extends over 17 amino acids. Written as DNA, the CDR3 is TGTGCCAGCAGCTCCCGGGACTACCCTTTGGGGCAAGAGACCCAGTACTTC. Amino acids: CASSSRDYPLGQETQYF.

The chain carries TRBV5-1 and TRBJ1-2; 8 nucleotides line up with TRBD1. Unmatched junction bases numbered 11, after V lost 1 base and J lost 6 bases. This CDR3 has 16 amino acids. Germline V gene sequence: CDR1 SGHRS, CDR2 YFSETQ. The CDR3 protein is CASSLLGQGMEDGYTF. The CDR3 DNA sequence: TGCGCCAGCAGCTTGTTAGGACAGGGTATGGAAGATGGCTACACCTTC.